This T cell receptor (beta chain) was observed in a study of blood T cells in healthy people across ages. General study findings and limits: It was the long-lived donors that had more naive CD4+ cells and higher diversity than aged donors.

With regard to this clonotype: Its specificity is unknown.

No fewer than 5.5 micrograms of total RNA were isolated from every sample. The second PCR ran about 6 to 12 cycles with a sample-barcoded 5' primer and J-beta primers. TCRdb recomputed calls from the 5' RACE reads with MiXCR, one row per CDR3 protein. The data hold approximately 820,000 distinct CDR3 sequences, with under 55% observed a single time. In germline, CDR1 is SQVTM, CDR2 ANQGSEA. The CDR3 length is 14 residues. Losses at the gene ends were 3 bases for V and 7 bases for J; bases not matched to a gene: 11. The specimen sequenced was blood. The gene calls are TRBV29-1 and TRBJ2-7; 8 bases agree with TRBD1. The TCR originated in a man aged 60 to 75 in good health. The CDR3 region is CSVDVQTGVDEQYF. DNA of the CDR3: TGCAGCGTTGACGTCCAGACAGGGGTCGATGAGCAGTACTTC.